A single sample is the source of the 18 T cell receptor beta chains below, sequenced in a study of cytomegalovirus exposure and HLA in healthy donors. Generated by immunoSEQ multiplex PCR, the TCRdb table keeps only in-frame clones and is missing some. This sample has about 97,000 clones, with approximately 95% found just once. Sample: PBMCs. These TCRs come from a woman aged 18-29 years in good health and CMV-seronegative.

The CDR3 here is CASGLPGGGKGGYTF. Here the CDR3 DNA reads TGTGCTAGTGGTCTTCCAGGAGGGGGCAAGGGTGGCTACACCTTC. V and J are TRBV12-5 and TRBJ1-2; 7 nucleotides line up with TRBD1. Trimming removed 5 bases from V and 7 bases from J; junction bases left unmatched: 13. The CDR3 has 15 amino acids. CDR1 and CDR2 (germline): LGHNT, FRNRAP.

This sequence joins TRBV6-6 and TRBJ2-3; 7 nucleotides line up with TRBD1. Germline CDR1 MNHNY, CDR2 SVGAGI (reference sequence). With 2 bases clipped from V and 5 bases from J, the junction kept 4 bases outside the gene matches. This CDR3 has 14 amino acids. This CDR3 is CASSYRGQGDTQYF. CDR3 nucleotides: TGTGCCAGCAGTTACAGGGGGCAAGGAGATACGCAGTATTTT.

The chain recombines TRBV9 with TRBJ2-1; TRBD1 agrees at 9 bases. The CDR3 contains 22 residues. CDR1 is SGDLS, CDR2 YYNGEE, per germline. J was trimmed by 0 bases and V by 1 base; bases with no gene match: 20. The CDR3: CASSVKWQRDRALSSSYNEQFF. CDR3 coding DNA: TGTGCCAGCAGCGTAAAGTGGCAGAGGGACAGGGCCCTCTCTAGCTCCTACAATGAGCAGTTCTTC.

This chain joins TRBV25-1 and TRBJ1-6, with 8 bases fitting TRBD1. The V segment lost 6 bases and the J segment 7 bases; nucleotides outside the gene matches: 8. From germline, CDR1 is MGHDK and CDR2 SYGVNS. CDR3 size: 15 residues. The CDR3 nucleotides are TGTGCCAGCAGGGAGTTTGGACAGGGAAATTCACCCCTCCACTTT. Translation gives CASREFGQGNSPLHF. Using reference TRBV25-1 and TRBJ1-6 for the parts outside the CDR3, the full variable domain is EADIYQTPRYLVIGTGKKITLECSQTMGHDKMYWYQQDPGMELHLIHYSYGVNSTEKGDLSSESTVSRIRTEHFPLTLESARPSHTSQYLCASREFGQGNSPLHFGNGTRLTVT.

The J gene is TRBJ1-1, the V gene TRBV6-5, with D uncertain. In germline, CDR1 is MNHEY, CDR2 SVGAGI. The CDR3 is made up of 12 amino acids. Between the trimmed V and J ends, which lost 6 bases and 6 bases, there was a span of 11 bases. CDR3 sequence reads: CASSYRSPEAFF. The DNA of the CDR3 is TGTGCCAGCAGCTATCGGAGTCCTGAAGCTTTCTTT.

This chain uses TRBV9 with TRBJ1-2; no firm D call. V was trimmed by 0 bases and J by 9 bases, leaving 15 bases between them. This CDR3 has 14 residues. The germline gives CDR1 SGDLS, CDR2 YYNGEE. CDR3 coding DNA: TGTGCCAGCAGCGTAGGCGAAGGGAGTGGGAGCTACACCTTC. It encodes CASSVGEGSGSYTF.

The rearrangement joins TRBV7-2 to TRBJ2-7, with 8 bases that match TRBD1. The CDR3 is made up of 15 amino acids. The junction had 8 bases not matched to a gene; V was cut back by 5 bases and J by 2 bases. Germline CDR1 reads SGHTA; CDR2 reads FQGNSA. For the CDR3, the DNA is TGTGCCAGCAGCGGGGGGACAGGTGGCGCCTACGAGCAGTACTTC. This sequence encodes CASSGGTGGAYEQYF.

Only one count was recorded for this clone. This chain links TRBV10-1 with TRBJ2-7; 7 bases fit TRBD2. The CDR3 loop spans 16 amino acids. J lost 5 bases, V lost 3 bases, and 13 bases had no gene match. In germline, CDR1 is WNHNN, CDR2 SYGVQD (reference sequence). CDR3 nucleotides: TGCGCCAGCAGTGACCTCGGGACTAAAGCAGGCGACGAGCAGTACTTC. This gives the protein CASSDLGTKAGDEQYF.

The chain has TRBV7-9 and TRBJ1-1, with D perhaps TRBD1 (6 bases). V lost 3 bases, J lost 5 bases, and 7 bases lay in between. The CDR3 totals 12 residues. CDR1 is SEHNR, CDR2 FQNEAQ, per germline (reference sequence). CDR3 residues: CASSFQGTEAFF. The CDR3 DNA reads TGTGCCAGCAGCTTTCAGGGGACTGAAGCTTTCTTT.

This clone was counted between two and nine times. The J gene is TRBJ2-3, the V gene TRBV6-4, with D maybe TRBD1 (6 bases). Trimming removed 2 bases at V and 1 base at J, with 10 bases between. The CDR3 contains 15 residues. Germline loops: CDR1 MRHNA, CDR2 SNTAGT. This CDR3 is CASSDEQGGTDTQYF. CDR3 sequence (DNA): TGTGCCAGCAGTGACGAACAGGGAGGCACAGATACGCAGTATTTT.

The genes are TRBV2 and TRBJ2-1; 8 bases fit TRBD1. Germline V lookup: CDR1 SNHLY, CDR2 FYNNEI. Trimming cost V 4 bases and J 8 bases; bases outside gene matches: 13. The CDR3 has 16 residues. The CDR3 sequence: CASSATQGDPPHEQFF. The DNA for the CDR3 is TGTGCCAGCAGTGCTACACAGGGGGACCCTCCCCATGAGCAGTTCTTC.

The J gene is TRBJ2-2, the V gene TRBV19; TRBD1 agrees at 8 bases. The V segment lost 4 bases and the J segment 0 bases; nucleotides outside the gene matches: 4. The CDR3 extends over 16 amino acids. Per germline, CDR1 LNHDA and CDR2 SQIVND (reference sequence). CDR3 in amino acids: CASSSHRGANTGELFF. DNA of the CDR3: TGTGCCAGTAGTAGCCACAGGGGGGCGAACACCGGGGAGCTGTTTTTT.

This clone was found once. The chain uses TRBV6-1 and TRBJ2-7; 8 positions match TRBD1. The CDR3 is 15 residues long. Germline V gene sequence: CDR1 MNHNS, CDR2 SASEGT. V trimming: 7 bases; J trimming: 0 bases; junction bases outside the gene matches: 8. The DNA of the CDR3 is TGTGCCAGCACCGAACAGGGGGGAAACTCCTACGAGCAGTACTTC. As protein: CASTEQGGNSYEQYF.

The gene calls are TRBV4-3 and TRBJ2-1, with TRBD1 identical over 9 bases. The CDR3 is 15 residues long. The ends lost 5 bases at V and 4 bases at J; junction bases unmatched: 6. The germline gives CDR1 LGHNA, CDR2 YSLEER. Here the CDR3 reads CASSSGQGPYNEQFF. As DNA, the CDR3 is TGCGCCAGCAGCTCGGGACAGGGCCCTTACAATGAGCAGTTCTTC.

The chain links TRBV7-8 to TRBJ2-3; 7 bases agree with TRBD2. There are 17 residues in the CDR3. The J segment lost 2 bases and the V segment lost 2 bases, leaving 10 bases of the junction unmatched. The V gene's germline CDR1 is SGHVS and CDR2 FQNEAQ. CDR3 protein: CASSLPTSPRDTDTQYF. CDR3 DNA: TGTGCCAGCAGCTTACCGACTAGCCCCCGTGACACAGATACGCAGTATTTT.

The V call is TRBV19, the J call TRBJ1-6; maybe TRBD1 (5 bases). This CDR3 comprises 16 residues. V dropped 4 bases and J dropped 1 base, with 11 bases sitting between them. Germline V gene sequence: CDR1 LNHDA, CDR2 SQIVND (reference sequence). The CDR3 is CASSNTRESYNSPLHF. The CDR3 bases are TGTGCCAGTAGTAATACCAGGGAATCCTATAATTCACCCCTCCACTTT.

This clone was observed a handful of times. The rearrangement joins TRBV6-4 to TRBJ2-1; tentatively, D is TRBD2 (6 bases). Trimming left V 6 bases short and J 7 bases short, with 16 bases between. This CDR3 is built from 14 residues. CDR1 is MRHNA, CDR2 SNTAGT, per germline. The CDR3 reads CASSPTGEKNEQFF. DNA for the CDR3: TGTGCCAGCAGCCCAACGGGAGAGAAGAATGAGCAGTTCTTC.

The V call is TRBV30, the J call TRBJ2-6, with D maybe TRBD2 (6 bases). V lost 0 bases, J lost 9 bases, and 15 bases lay in between. This CDR3 spans 15 amino acids. Germline lookup yields CDR1 GTSNPN and CDR2 SVGIG (reference sequence). This chain's CDR3 is CAWSVPGLTVNVLTF. The DNA for the CDR3 is TGTGCCTGGAGTGTTCCGGGACTGACGGTCAACGTCCTGACTTTC. The entire variable domain, with the rest obtained from reference TRBV30 and TRBJ2-6, is as follows: SQTIHQWPATLVQPVGSPLSLECTVEGTSNPNLYWYRQAAGRGLQLLFYSVGIGQISSEVPQNLSASRPQDRQFILSSKKLLLSDSGFYLCAWSVPGLTVNVLTFGAGSRLTVL.